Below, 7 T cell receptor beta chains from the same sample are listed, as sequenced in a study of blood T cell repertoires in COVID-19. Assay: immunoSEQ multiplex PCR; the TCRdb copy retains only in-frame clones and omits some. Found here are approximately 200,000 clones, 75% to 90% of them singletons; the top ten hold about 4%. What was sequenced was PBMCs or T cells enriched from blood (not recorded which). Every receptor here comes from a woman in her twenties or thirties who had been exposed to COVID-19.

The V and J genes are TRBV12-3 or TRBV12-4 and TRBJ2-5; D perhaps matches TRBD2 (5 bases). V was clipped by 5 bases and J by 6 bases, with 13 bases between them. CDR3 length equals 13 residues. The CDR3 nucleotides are TGTGCCAGCAGTGACTCCAACGGGAAGACCCAGTACTTC. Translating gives CASSDSNGKTQYF.

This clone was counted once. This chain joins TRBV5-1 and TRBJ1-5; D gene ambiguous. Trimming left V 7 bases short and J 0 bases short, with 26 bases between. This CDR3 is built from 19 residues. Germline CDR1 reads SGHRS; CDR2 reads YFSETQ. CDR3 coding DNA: TGCGCCAGCGGGCTGTCTTACGAGAGCGGGAGAGTTAGCAATCAGCCCCAGCATTTT. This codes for CASGLSYESGRVSNQPQHF. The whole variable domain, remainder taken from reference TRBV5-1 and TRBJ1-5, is KAGVTQTPRYLIKTRGQQVTLSCSPISGHRSVSWYQQTPGQGLQFLFEYFSETQRNKGNFPGRFSGRQFSNSRSEMNVSTLELGDSALYLCASGLSYESGRVSNQPQHFGDGTRLSIL.

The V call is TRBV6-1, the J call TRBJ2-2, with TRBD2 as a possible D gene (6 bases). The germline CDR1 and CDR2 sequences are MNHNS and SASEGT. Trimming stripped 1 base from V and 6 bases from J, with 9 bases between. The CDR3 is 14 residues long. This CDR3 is CASSEGLVAGELFF. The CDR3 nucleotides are TGTGCCAGCAGTGAAGGACTAGTGGCCGGGGAGCTGTTTTTT.

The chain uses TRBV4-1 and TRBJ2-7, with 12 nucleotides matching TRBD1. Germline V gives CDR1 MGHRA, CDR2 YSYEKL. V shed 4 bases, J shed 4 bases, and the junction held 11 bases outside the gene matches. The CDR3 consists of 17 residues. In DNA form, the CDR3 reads TGCGCCAGCAGCCGAACCGCCGGGACAGGGGGCGGGTACGAGCAGTACTTC. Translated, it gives CASSRTAGTGGGYEQYF.

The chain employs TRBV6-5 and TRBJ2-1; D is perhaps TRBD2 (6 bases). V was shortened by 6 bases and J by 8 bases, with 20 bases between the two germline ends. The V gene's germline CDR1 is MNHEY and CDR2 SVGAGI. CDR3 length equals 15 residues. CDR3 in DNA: TGTGCCAGCAGGGAGAGTAGCGCGGGAAGGTATGAGCAGTTCTTC. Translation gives CASRESSAGRYEQFF.

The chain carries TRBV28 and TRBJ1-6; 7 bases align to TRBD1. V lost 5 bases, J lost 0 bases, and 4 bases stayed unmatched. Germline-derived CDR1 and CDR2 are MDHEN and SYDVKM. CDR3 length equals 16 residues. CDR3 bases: TGTGCCAGCAGTGCGGACAGGAGCTCCTATAATTCACCCCTCCACTTT. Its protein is CASSADRSSYNSPLHF.

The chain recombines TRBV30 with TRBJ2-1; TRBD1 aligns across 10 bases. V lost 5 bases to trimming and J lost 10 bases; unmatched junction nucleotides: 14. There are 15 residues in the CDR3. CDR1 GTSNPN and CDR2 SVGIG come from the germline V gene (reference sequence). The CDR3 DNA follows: TGTGCCTGGGGGACAGGGGTCAGGGCATCAGGGGAGCAGTTCTTC. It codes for CAWGTGVRASGEQFF.